Listed below are T cell receptor beta chains from one sample, sequenced in a study of T-cell memory formation after mild COVID-19. TCRdb reanalysed the 5' RACE reads using MiXCR and keeps one entry per CDR3 protein. The repertoire holds roughly 130,000 distinct CDR3 sequences, with 15% to 20% as singletons. The sample comprised PBMCs or a T cell subset sorted from them (not recorded which). The receptor set was obtained from a man younger than 35 who had mild COVID-19 (a few samples of this study predate the infection). Cell type and time point are not known. Both conserved end residues are part of each CDR3. The D gene is left open where the match is weak. Size is stated for part of the rows, as once, few or many counts, or as a class when the clone is expanded.

TRBJ1-4 TRBD1 - TRBV4-3 CASSQGPGQANEKLFF TGCGCCAGCAGCCAAGGACCAGGACAGGCTAATGAAAAACTGTTTTTT
TRBJ1-6 - - TRBV20-1 CSAREGRGNSPLHF TGCAGTGCTAGAGAGGGCCGCGGGAATTCACCCCTCCACTTT
TRBJ2-1 - many TRBV7-2 CASSFGSRTYNEQFF TGTGCCAGCAGCTTTGGTAGTAGGACCTACAATGAGCAGTTCTTC
TRBJ2-1 - few TRBV20-1 CSAKSADEQFF TGCAGTGCAAAATCGGCGGATGAGCAGTTCTTC
TRBJ1-1 - - TRBV10-3 CAIRDLQGWFTEAFF TGTGCCATCAGGGACCTCCAAGGATGGTTCACTGAAGCTTTCTTT
TRBJ1-5 - - TRBV7-2 CASSSTGIQHQHF TGTGCCAGCAGCTCGACAGGAATTCAGCACCAGCATTTT
TRBJ1-5 - - TRBV6-5 CASSTRGGRSAQHF TGTGCCAGCAGTACAAGGGGGGGCCGTTCGGCCCAGCATTTT
TRBJ1-4 TRBD1 once TRBV29-1 CGRQGADEKLFF TGCGGGAGACAGGGGGCGGATGAAAAACTGTTTTTT
TRBJ2-7 TRBD1 - TRBV12-3/TRBV12-4 CASSPGQGSSYEQYF TGTGCCAGCAGTCCAGGACAGGGGAGCTCCTACGAGCAGTACTTC
TRBJ2-3 - many TRBV7-2 CASSLAGPTDTQYF TGTGCCAGCAGCTTAGCCGGTCCCACAGATACGCAGTATTTT
TRBJ2-3 - - TRBV5-1 CASYNNLRTDTQYF TGCGCCAGCTATAATAATCTCCGCACAGATACGCAGTATTTT
TRBJ2-2 TRBD1 - TRBV2 CASKTQGAAGELFF TGTGCCAGCAAGACCCAGGGGGCTGCCGGGGAGCTGTTTTTT
TRBJ2-7 - - TRBV4-1 CASSQDRGTPYEQYF TGCGCCAGCAGCCAAGATCGAGGCACCCCCTACGAGCAGTACTTC
TRBJ2-1 - - TRBV6-6 CASSMRRNQFYNEQFF TGTGCCAGCAGTATGAGACGTAACCAGTTCTACAATGAGCAGTTCTTC
TRBJ2-7 - - TRBV24-1 CATGLEGGYF TGTGCCACCGGACTTGAGGGCGGATACTTC
TRBJ2-2 TRBD1 - TRBV20-1 CSAIRGQGAAGELFF TGCAGTGCTATCAGGGGACAGGGGGCTGCCGGGGAGCTGTTTTTT
TRBJ1-1 - many TRBV12-3/TRBV12-4 CASRPTRITEAFF TGTGCCAGCAGACCGACACGAATAACTGAAGCTTTCTTT
TRBJ2-3 TRBD1 - TRBV5-1 CASSHPKTGGGADTQYF TGCGCCAGCAGTCACCCTAAGACAGGGGGCGGTGCAGATACGCAGTATTTT
TRBJ2-5 TRBD1 - TRBV18 CASSPRKSGQGQETQYF TGTGCCAGCTCACCAAGAAAGTCCGGACAGGGGCAAGAGACCCAGTACTTC
TRBJ2-5 - - TRBV12-3/TRBV12-4 CASSWDHQETQYF TGTGCCAGCAGTTGGGACCACCAAGAGACCCAGTACTTC
TRBJ1-1 - - TRBV6-2/TRBV6-3 CASSYTGTHTEAFF TGTGCCAGCAGTTACACGGGGACCCACACTGAAGCTTTCTTT
TRBJ1-6 TRBD1 - TRBV10-3 CAISPGTGNSPLHF TGTGCCATCAGTCCCGGGACAGGGAACTCACCCCTCCACTTT
TRBJ2-1 TRBD2 few TRBV7-2 CASSFQAGGYEQFF TGTGCCAGCAGCTTCCAAGCGGGGGGGTATGAGCAGTTCTTC
TRBJ1-5 - few TRBV7-9 CASSYGTGPNQPQHF TGTGCCAGCAGCTACGGGACGGGGCCCAATCAGCCCCAGCATTTT
TRBJ1-1 TRBD1 few TRBV10-3 CAIRGQGSNTEAFF TGTGCCATCAGGGGACAGGGGTCTAACACTGAAGCTTTCTTT
TRBJ2-1 TRBD1 few TRBV7-3 CASSFSGTGMQFF TGTGCCAGCAGCTTTTCCGGGACAGGAATGCAGTTCTTC
TRBJ1-5 - once TRBV2 CASGGGLDQPQHF TGTGCCAGCGGGGGAGGGCTAGATCAGCCCCAGCATTTT
TRBJ1-4 - - TRBV20-1 CSADGIEGEKLFF TGCAGTGCCGACGGCATAGAAGGTGAAAAACTGTTTTTT
TRBJ2-3 - few TRBV28 CASSRDTGYTQYF TGTGCCAGCAGTCGCGACACAGGGTATACGCAGTATTTT
TRBJ2-3 TRBD1 - TRBV7-9 CASSPGTASVSGTDTQYF TGTGCCAGCAGCCCCGGGACAGCTTCCGTGTCGGGCACAGATACGCAGTATTTT
TRBJ2-3 - - TRBV5-5 CASSLDRNTDTQYF TGTGCCAGCAGCTTGGACAGGAACACAGATACGCAGTATTTT
TRBJ2-5 TRBD1 few TRBV3-1 CASSPGDRGQETQYF TGTGCCAGCAGCCCCGGGGACAGGGGGCAAGAGACCCAGTACTTC
TRBJ1-6 TRBD1 - TRBV12-3/TRBV12-4 CASSLTTGGYNSPLHF TGTGCCAGCAGTTTAACGACAGGGGGTTATAATTCACCCCTCCACTTT
TRBJ2-3 TRBD2 few TRBV10-3 CAIRPGTTIETDTQYF TGTGCCATCAGGCCCGGGACTACAATCGAAACAGATACGCAGTATTTT
TRBJ1-1 - few TRBV9 CASSSRGSLNTEAFF TGTGCCAGCAGCTCGAGAGGCAGCTTGAACACTGAAGCTTTCTTT
TRBJ2-5 - few TRBV15 CATSIRTSLGTQYF TGTGCCACCAGCATTAGGACATCCCTAGGGACCCAGTACTTC
TRBJ2-1 - medium-sized TRBV5-4 CASSLVGHVNNEQFF TGTGCCAGCAGCTTGGTGGGCCACGTTAACAATGAGCAGTTCTTC
TRBJ1-2 - - TRBV18 CASSPEGGGYTF TGTGCCAGCTCCCCCGAGGGCGGTGGCTACACCTTC
TRBJ2-2 - many TRBV5-1 CASSLSYGGTGELFF TGCGCCAGCAGCTTGTCCTACGGGGGCACCGGGGAGCTGTTTTTT
TRBJ2-7 TRBD1 - TRBV10-3 CAISEPPGTAVYEQYF TGTGCCATCAGTGAGCCACCGGGGACAGCCGTATACGAGCAGTACTTC
TRBJ2-4 - few TRBV5-4 CASSLVQDKNIQYF TGTGCCAGCAGCTTGGTGCAGGACAAAAACATTCAGTACTTC
TRBJ2-2 - few TRBV4-2 CASSRGLSGTGELFF TGTGCCAGCAGCCGGGGTCTGAGTGGGACCGGGGAGCTGTTTTTT
TRBJ1-4 TRBD1 few TRBV15 CATSWDGGQGSGKLFF TGTGCCACCAGCTGGGACGGTGGACAGGGATCTGGAAAACTGTTTTTT
TRBJ1-2 - - TRBV9 CASSGYPGYTF TGTGCCAGCAGCGGTTACCCAGGCTACACCTTC
TRBJ2-5 TRBD2 many TRBV4-3 CASSQEVPVSNGGGETQYF TGCGCCAGCAGCCAAGAGGTTCCGGTCTCCAACGGGGGGGGAGAGACCCAGTACTTC
TRBJ2-2 - - TRBV7-8 CASSLHQNTGELFF TGTGCCAGCAGTCTACATCAGAACACCGGGGAGCTGTTTTTT
TRBJ2-5 - - TRBV30 CAWSVLQGRKETQYF TGTGCCTGGAGTGTACTCCAGGGCAGGAAGGAGACCCAGTACTTC
TRBJ1-1 - - TRBV29-1 CSVEDRVMGVSRGTEAFF TGCAGCGTTGAAGATCGGGTAATGGGTGTGAGTCGGGGCACTGAAGCTTTCTTT
TRBJ1-2 TRBD1 - TRBV3-1 CASSPRDRDSTF TGTGCCAGCAGCCCCAGGGACAGGGATTCGACCTTC
TRBJ2-2 - - TRBV7-6 CASSLVAGSDTGELFF TGTGCCAGCAGCTTAGTCGCAGGGTCGGACACCGGGGAGCTGTTTTTT
TRBJ2-7 - few TRBV7-2 CASSLVGVGTIQYF TGTGCCAGCAGCTTAGTGGGCGTCGGGACAATCCAGTACTTC
TRBJ1-2 - few TRBV12-3/TRBV12-4 CASSFNGDGYTF TGTGCCAGCAGTTTTAATGGGGACGGCTACACCTTC
TRBJ2-7 TRBD1 - TRBV6-2/TRBV6-3 CASSPPPDRVGEQYF TGTGCCAGCAGCCCACCACCGGACAGGGTCGGCGAGCAGTACTTC
TRBJ2-3 - few TRBV11-2 CASSRTAGTDTQYF TGTGCCAGCAGCAGGACAGCGGGCACAGATACGCAGTATTTT
TRBJ2-3 - few TRBV15 CATSRGALGGDTQYF TGTGCCACCAGCAGAGGAGCGCTGGGAGGAGATACGCAGTATTTT
TRBJ2-2 TRBD1 - TRBV5-1 CASSLGYGTADTGELFF TGCGCCAGCAGCTTGGGCTATGGGACAGCAGACACCGGGGAGCTGTTTTTT
TRBJ2-2 - few TRBV7-2 CASSWSRGTPTGELFF TGTGCCAGCAGCTGGTCTAGGGGGACCCCCACCGGGGAGCTGTTTTTT